These 21 T cell receptor beta chains came from one sample sequenced in a study of blood T cell repertoires in COVID-19. Sequenced by immunoSEQ multiplex PCR; TCRdb stores in-frame clones only, minus some. There are around 73,000 clones in the sample; approximately 80% occur only once, and around 2% lies in the top ten. The sample taken for sequencing was peripheral blood. These receptor sequences come from a man between 65 and 85 years old with COVID-19, enrolled during active disease.

V gene TRBV4-2 combines with J gene TRBJ2-5; 10 positions agree with TRBD2. This CDR3 has 17 amino acids. CDR1 and CDR2 from the germline V gene are LGHNA and YNFKEQ. The V and J ends lost 0 bases and 4 bases, in that order; junction bases with no gene match: 8. Here the CDR3 DNA reads TGTGCCAGCAGCCAAGATCACCCAGCGGGAGGGTCAGAGACCCAGTACTTC. Translation gives CASSQDHPAGGSETQYF.

This chain connects TRBV20-1 to TRBJ1-1, with D maybe TRBD1 (5 bases). V lost 3 bases to trimming and J lost 5 bases, with 16 bases between them. The CDR3 covers 14 residues. The V gene's germline CDR1 is DFQATT and CDR2 SNEGSKA (reference sequence). CDR3 nucleotides: TGCAGTGCTAGTGACCCGGGGGGATGGACTGAAGCTTTCTTT. This sequence encodes CSASDPGGWTEAFF.

The chain uses TRBV6-8 and TRBJ2-7; TRBD2 agrees at 7 bases. The J segment lost 3 bases and the V segment lost 2 bases, leaving 10 bases of the junction unmatched. The CDR3 spans 16 residues. Looked up from germline, CDR1 is MNHGY and CDR2 is SAAAGT. CDR3 sequence: CASSYGEGGQCYEQYF. The CDR3 region has the DNA TGTGCCAGCAGTTACGGGGAGGGAGGCCAATGCTACGAGCAGTACTTC.

The rearrangement uses TRBV19 and TRBJ2-5, with 10 positions matching TRBD1. This CDR3 is built from 16 residues. Germline V lookup: CDR1 LNHDA, CDR2 SQIVND (reference sequence). Trimming cost V 5 bases and J 2 bases; bases outside gene matches: 8. CDR3 sequence reads: CASSETGTGAQETQYF. The CDR3 DNA sequence: TGTGCCAGTAGTGAGACCGGGACAGGGGCGCAAGAGACCCAGTACTTC.

This clone was observed a single time. The chain employs TRBV24-1 and TRBJ1-4; 7 bases are a match to TRBD1. The CDR3 length is 15 residues. V dropped 4 bases and J dropped 7; count of bases not matched to a gene: 8. From germline, CDR1 is KGHDR and CDR2 SFDVKD. CDR3 residues: CATSDRTGDGEKLFF. In DNA form, the CDR3 reads TGTGCCACCAGTGACCGAACAGGGGATGGTGAAAAACTGTTTTTT.

The chain links TRBV10-3 to TRBJ2-2, with 8 bases aligning to TRBD1. Germline V gene sequence: CDR1 ENHRY, CDR2 SYGVKD. This CDR3 has 14 residues. With V trimmed by 10 bases and J by 5 bases, 9 bases remained unmatched. Here the CDR3 DNA reads TGTGCCAGCAACACAGGGGGGTTAACCGGGGAGCTGTTTTTT. This codes for CASNTGGLTGELFF.

The chain recombines TRBV19 with TRBJ1-5; TRBD1 agrees at 10 bases. Trimming cost V 5 bases and J 9 bases; bases outside gene matches: 13. The length of the CDR3 is 16 residues. From germline, CDR1 is LNHDA and CDR2 SQIVND (reference sequence). The CDR3 here is CASSLGPGQGGGPQHF. The CDR3 coding sequence is TGTGCCAGTAGTTTGGGCCCCGGACAGGGGGGAGGGCCCCAGCATTTT.

In this sample, this clone turned up many times. The V call is TRBV19, the J call TRBJ1-5; 7 nucleotides match TRBD1. Trimming at V came to 5 bases and at J to 3 bases, leaving 1 base not matched to a gene. CDR1 is LNHDA, CDR2 SQIVND, per germline (reference sequence). This CDR3 has 13 residues. The CDR3 reads CASSGQANQPQHF. DNA of the CDR3: TGTGCCAGTAGTGGACAGGCCAATCAGCCCCAGCATTTT.

The CDR3 DNA follows: TGTGCCAGCAGCCAGGGTTACAACACTGAAGCTTTCTTT. Residues: CASSQGYNTEAFF. The genes are TRBV6-5 and TRBJ1-1; TRBD1 might be the D (5 bases). The germline gives CDR1 MNHEY, CDR2 SVGAGI. This CDR3 comprises 13 residues. V lost 6 bases to trimming and J lost 2 bases, with 10 bases between them.

The genes are TRBV12-5 and TRBJ1-2, with a possible D match to TRBD1 (5 bases). The CDR3 consists of 14 residues. With 0 bases removed from V and 7 bases from J, the gap between germline ends came to 12 bases. Per the germline V gene, CDR1 is LGHNT and CDR2 is FRNRAP. This CDR3 reads CASGLVPGHFGYTF. The CDR3 region has the DNA TGTGCTAGTGGTTTGGTACCTGGACACTTTGGCTACACCTTC.

The rearrangement uses TRBV7-9 and TRBJ2-7; 11 nucleotides match TRBD1. CDR1 and CDR2 (germline): SEHNR, FQNEAQ (reference sequence). Trimming cost V 7 bases and J 3 bases; bases outside gene matches: 8. The CDR3 consists of 15 residues. The CDR3 nucleotides are TGTGCCAGCAACCCTACCGGGACAGGGGGCTACGAGCAGTACTTC. Its translation is CASNPTGTGGYEQYF. Complete variable domain (other parts from reference TRBV7-9 and TRBJ2-7): DTGVSQNPRHKITKRGQNVTFRCDPISEHNRLYWYRQTLGQGPEFLTYFQNEAQLEKSRLLSDRFSAERPKGSFSTLEIQRTEQGDSAMYLCASNPTGTGGYEQYFGPGTRLTVT.

The V gene is TRBV6-5, the J gene TRBJ1-4, with 7 bases matching TRBD1. With 5 bases clipped from V and 7 bases from J, the junction kept 4 bases outside the gene matches. CDR3 length: 13 amino acids. Per the germline V gene, CDR1 is MNHEY and CDR2 is SVGAGI. This CDR3 is CASSRQGSEKLFF. CDR3 in DNA: TGTGCCAGCAGTAGACAGGGAAGTGAAAAACTGTTTTTT.

This clone was seen more than once but under ten times. The chain couples TRBV27 to TRBJ2-6; 13 bases line up with TRBD2. CDR3 length: 18 amino acids. CDR1 MNHEY and CDR2 SMNVEV come from the germline V gene (reference sequence). The ends lost 6 bases at V and 3 bases at J; junction bases unmatched: 8. The DNA of the CDR3 is TGTGCCAGCAGAGGACTAGCGGGAGTAATTGGTGGGGCCAACGTCCTGACTTTC. Translated: CASRGLAGVIGGANVLTF.

The rearrangement joins TRBV6-5 to TRBJ1-2; 9 nucleotides line up with TRBD1. Trimming took 7 bases from V and 6 from J; bases not matched to a gene: 6. The CDR3 is made up of 13 amino acids. Per the germline V gene, CDR1 is MNHEY and CDR2 is SVGAGI. In DNA, the CDR3 is TGTGCCAGCACCCCGACAGGGGGGAATGGCTACACCTTC. Protein: CASTPTGGNGYTF.

The gene calls are TRBV7-8 and TRBJ2-1, with TRBD2 matching 7 bases. V lost 5 bases to trimming and J lost 6 bases; unmatched junction nucleotides: 13. In germline, CDR1 is SGHVS, CDR2 FQNEAQ. CDR3 size: 16 residues. The CDR3 DNA is TGTGCCAGCAGCCGCGCCGGAGCGGGGACCACCAATGAGCAGTTCTTC. Protein sequence: CASSRAGAGTTNEQFF.

This sequence joins TRBV10-3 and TRBJ2-7; 9 bases fit TRBD1. Looked up from germline, CDR1 is ENHRY and CDR2 is SYGVKD. Trimming removed 7 bases from V and 5 bases from J; junction bases left unmatched: 6. The CDR3 extends over 13 amino acids. The CDR3 DNA reads as TGTGCCATCACCCCGGGACAGGGAAACGAGCAGTACTTC. It encodes CAITPGQGNEQYF.

This chain links TRBV2 with TRBJ1-1; D is uncertain. V lost 3 bases and J lost 1, with 6 bases in between. Germline-derived CDR1 and CDR2 are SNHLY and FYNNEI. The CDR3 consists of 13 residues. CDR3 sequence: CASSDERNTEAFF. DNA of the CDR3: TGTGCCAGCAGTGATGAGAGGAACACTGAAGCTTTCTTT. Filled out from reference TRBV2 and TRBJ1-1, the complete variable domain reads EPEVTQTPSHQVTQMGQEVILRCVPISNHLYFYWYRQILGQKVEFLVSFYNNEISEKSEIFDDQFSVERPDGSNFTLKIRSTKLEDSAMYFCASSDERNTEAFFGQGTRLTVV.

The chain has TRBV27 and TRBJ1-3; 7 positions match TRBD1. V dropped 5 bases and J dropped 0; count of bases not matched to a gene: 4. The CDR3 contains 15 residues. CDR1 and CDR2 from the germline V gene are MNHEY and SMNVEV (reference sequence). CDR3 amino acids: CASSVQGLSGNTIYF. As DNA, the CDR3 is TGTGCCAGCAGTGTACAGGGGCTCTCTGGAAACACCATATATTTT.

This chain's CDR3 is CASRPEGTGELFF. The CDR3 bases are TGTGCCAGCAGGCCTGAGGGAACCGGGGAGCTGTTTTTT. The chain joins TRBV7-8 to TRBJ2-2, with D perhaps TRBD2 (5 bases). Germline loops: CDR1 SGHVS, CDR2 FQNEAQ. Between the trimmed V and J ends, which lost 6 bases and 5 bases, there was a span of 10 bases. The CDR3 length is 13 residues.

This clone has only a few counts. The chain combines TRBV5-1 with TRBJ2-5; 7 nucleotides agree with TRBD1. The ends lost 3 bases at V and 2 bases at J; junction bases unmatched: 4. The CDR3 runs to 14 residues. Germline loops: CDR1 SGHRS, CDR2 YFSETQ. Here the CDR3 reads CASSWDSQQETQYF. As DNA, the CDR3 is TGCGCCAGCAGCTGGGACAGCCAACAAGAGACCCAGTACTTC.

This chain joins TRBV20-1 and TRBJ2-7, with TRBD2 matching 16 bases. Per the germline V gene, CDR1 is DFQATT and CDR2 is SNEGSKA (reference sequence). This CDR3 has 16 residues. The trim removed 3 bases at V and 4 bases at J, leaving 6 bases unmatched. The CDR3 spells CSASGTSGRAVYEQYF. The CDR3 DNA sequence: TGCAGTGCTAGTGGGACTAGCGGGAGGGCCGTGTACGAGCAGTACTTC.